Following are 7 T cell receptor beta chains from one sample sequenced in a study of CD8 T cells in Susac syndrome. Random-hexamer reverse transcription was applied to roughly 0.5 to 1 ug RNA. MiXCR, run by TCRdb on the immunoSEQ multiplex PCR reads, gives a single entry per CDR3 protein. This sample carries about 240,000 distinct CDR3 sequences, approximately 95% of them seen once, and the ten largest clones take 0.1%. Sequencing was carried out using CD4+ T cells from PBMCs. These TCRs come from a human donor with Susac syndrome.

This sequence joins TRBV29-1 and TRBJ1-1; a possible D gene is TRBD1 (6 bases). Trimming removed 5 bases from V and 4 bases from J, with 14 bases in between. The CDR3 runs 13 residues. Germline V gene sequence: CDR1 SQVTM, CDR2 ANQGSEA. The CDR3 nucleotides read TGCAGCGTTCTACGGGGGGCCGGCACTGAAGCTTTCTTT. It translates to CSVLRGAGTEAFF.

V usage is TRBV20-1 and J usage is TRBJ2-2; 8 bases match TRBD2. Germline V gene data show CDR1 as DFQATT and CDR2 as SNEGSKA (reference sequence). The CDR3 contains 13 residues. Here the CDR3 DNA reads TGCAGCTCGGCCGGGAGGGCCACCGGGGAGCTGTTTTTT. Translation gives CSSAGRATGELFF.

The chain is built from TRBV9 and TRBJ2-1; TRBD2 matches 13 bases. CDR3 size: 16 residues. The germline V gene encodes CDR1 SGDLS and CDR2 YYNGEE. The ends lost 4 bases at V and 5 bases at J; junction bases unmatched: 6. The CDR3 sequence is CASSPTSGRTNNEQFF. The CDR3 nucleotides read TGTGCCAGCAGCCCGACTAGCGGGAGGACAAACAATGAGCAGTTCTTC.

The V and J genes are TRBV2 and TRBJ2-1; TRBD1 agrees at 8 bases. Germline V CDR1 and CDR2: SNHLY, FYNNEI. V dropped 6 bases and J dropped 6; count of bases not matched to a gene: 4. The length of the CDR3 is 13 residues. CDR3 in DNA: TGTGCCAGCAGAGTACAGGGGGGCAATGAGCAGTTCTTC. This codes for CASRVQGGNEQFF.

V gene TRBV11-2 combines with J gene TRBJ2-7; TRBD2 is a possible D gene (5 bases). Germline V gives CDR1 SGHAT, CDR2 FQNNGV. The CDR3 extends over 11 amino acids. The ends were cut back, 3 bases at V and 9 bases at J, with 9 bases in the middle. CDR3 in amino acids: CASSLTIGQYF. CDR3 sequence (DNA): TGTGCCAGCAGCTTGACTATAGGGCAGTACTTC.

The chain links TRBV2 to TRBJ1-5; D remains ambiguous. The CDR3 sequence is 14 residues long. In germline, CDR1 is SNHLY, CDR2 FYNNEI. V was pared by 0 bases and J by 6 bases, with 9 bases between. The CDR3, as DNA: TGTGCCAGCAGTGAAGCAACCCAGGCTCAGCCCCAGCATTTT. This translates into CASSEATQAQPQHF.

The gene calls are TRBV27 and TRBJ2-3, with D hard to call. V was shortened by 7 bases and J by 4 bases, with 12 bases between the two germline ends. This CDR3 spans 13 amino acids. CDR1 is MNHEY, CDR2 SMNVEV, per germline (reference sequence). The CDR3 coding sequence is TGTGCCAGCACCCGATACGTCGCAGATACGCAGTATTTT. It yields the protein CASTRYVADTQYF.